The entry below describes one T cell receptor (beta chain). These data come from a study of cytomegalovirus exposure and HLA in healthy donors. PCR involved 60 Vbeta and 13 Jbeta primers. Only in-frame clones appear in the TCRdb table, and some are missing; sequencing was by immunoSEQ multiplex PCR. The top ten hold under 2% of the sample, which has some 120,000 clones, about 80% seen once. The germline V gene encodes CDR1 SGHDT and CDR2 YYEEEE. V lost 0 bases and J lost 8, with 8 bases in between. CDR3 length: 13 amino acids. The chain uses TRBV5-6 and TRBJ1-4; D ambiguous. This TCR came from a man younger than 30 in good health and CMV-seronegative. What was sequenced was PBMCs. CDR3 nucleotide sequence: TGTGCCAGCAGCTTGGGCGGAGACGAAAAACTGTTTTTT. Encoded protein: CASSLGGDEKLFF.